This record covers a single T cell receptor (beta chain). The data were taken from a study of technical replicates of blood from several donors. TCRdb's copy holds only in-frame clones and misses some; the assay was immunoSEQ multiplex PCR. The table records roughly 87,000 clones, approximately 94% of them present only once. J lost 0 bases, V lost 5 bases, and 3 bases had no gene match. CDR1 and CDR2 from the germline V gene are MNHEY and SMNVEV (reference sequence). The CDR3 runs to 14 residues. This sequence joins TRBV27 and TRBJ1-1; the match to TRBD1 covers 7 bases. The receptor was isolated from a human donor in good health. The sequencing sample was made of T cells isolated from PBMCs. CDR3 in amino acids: CASSPGTVNTEAFF. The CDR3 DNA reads TGTGCCAGCAGTCCCGGGACAGTGAACACTGAAGCTTTCTTT.